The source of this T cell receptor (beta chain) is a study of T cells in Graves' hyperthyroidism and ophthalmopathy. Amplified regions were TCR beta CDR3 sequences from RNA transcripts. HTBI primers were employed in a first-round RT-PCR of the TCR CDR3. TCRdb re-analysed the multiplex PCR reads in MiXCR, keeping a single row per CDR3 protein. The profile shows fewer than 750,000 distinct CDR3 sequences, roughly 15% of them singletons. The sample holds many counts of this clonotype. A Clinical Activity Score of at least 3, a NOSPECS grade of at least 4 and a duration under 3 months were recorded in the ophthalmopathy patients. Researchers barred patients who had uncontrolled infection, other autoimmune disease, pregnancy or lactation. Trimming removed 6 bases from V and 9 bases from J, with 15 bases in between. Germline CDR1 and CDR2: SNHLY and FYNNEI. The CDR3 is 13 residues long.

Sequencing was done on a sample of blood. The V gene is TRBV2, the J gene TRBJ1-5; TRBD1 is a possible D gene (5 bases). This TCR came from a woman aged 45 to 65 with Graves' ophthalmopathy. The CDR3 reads CASSVRALGPQHF. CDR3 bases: TGTGCCAGCAGCGTCAGGGCGTTGGGGCCCCAGCATTTT.